This T cell receptor (beta chain) stems from a study of technical replicates of blood from a few donors. Profiling relied on immunoSEQ multiplex PCR, and the TCRdb table lists in-frame clones only, not all of them. The sample records 65,000 to 90,000 clones, about 86% being singletons. The TCR comes from a human donor in good health. Some clones in this sample may be carry-over from other donors' samples. Source material: PBMCs.

CDR3 sequence (DNA): TGTGCCATCAGTGTCGGGTTTAATGAAAAACTGTTTTTT. This translates into CAISVGFNEKLFF. The chain recombines TRBV10-3 with TRBJ1-4; D remains ambiguous. The germline V gene encodes CDR1 ENHRY and CDR2 SYGVKD. The CDR3 has 13 residues. The V end lost 4 bases, the J end lost 4 bases, and 7 bases lay between the germline ends.